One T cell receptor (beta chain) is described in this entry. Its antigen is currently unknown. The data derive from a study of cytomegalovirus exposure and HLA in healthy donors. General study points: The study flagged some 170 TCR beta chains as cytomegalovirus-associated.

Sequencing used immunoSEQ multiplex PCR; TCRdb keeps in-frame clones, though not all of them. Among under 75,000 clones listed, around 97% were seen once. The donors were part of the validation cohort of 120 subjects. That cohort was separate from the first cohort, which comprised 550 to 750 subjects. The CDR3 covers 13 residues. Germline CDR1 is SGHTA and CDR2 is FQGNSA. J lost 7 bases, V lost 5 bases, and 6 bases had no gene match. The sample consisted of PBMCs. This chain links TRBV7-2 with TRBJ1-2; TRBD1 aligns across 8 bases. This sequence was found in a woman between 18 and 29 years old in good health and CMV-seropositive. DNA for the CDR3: TGTGCCAGCAGCCACAGGGGGGGGCCTGGCTACACCTTC. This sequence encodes CASSHRGGPGYTF.